The 14 T cell receptor beta chains in this list originate from one sample, sequenced in a study of response to subunit inactivated influenza vaccine. TCRdb reprocessed the RT-PCR reads with MiXCR, giving one entry per CDR3 protein. The sample comprises roughly 650,000 distinct CDR3 sequences, approximately 15% of which are singletons, and about 7.6% rests with the top ten. The sample was PBMCs from blood, taken roughly 2 weeks before vaccination. The receptor source for this set is a middle-aged man who received an inactivated influenza vaccine.

The chain links TRBV29-1 to TRBJ1-1, with 8 bases identical to TRBD1. The CDR3 has 14 amino acids. Per germline, CDR1 SQVTM and CDR2 ANQGSEA. J lost 0 bases, V lost 6 bases, and 6 bases had no gene match. This CDR3 reads CSVSPTGVNTEAFF. In DNA, the CDR3 is TGCAGCGTCTCCCCGACAGGGGTGAACACTGAAGCTTTCTTT.

This chain links TRBV25-1 with TRBJ2-7; tentative D call: TRBD1 (6 bases). CDR1 is MGHDK and CDR2 is SYGVNS in the germline V gene. Trimming cost V 6 bases and J 4 bases, with 22 bases left between them. The CDR3 has 16 amino acids. CDR3 sequence: CASRSGVGARSYEQYF. Here the CDR3 DNA reads TGTGCCAGCAGGAGCGGCGTGGGGGCCCGTTCGTACGAGCAGTACTTC.

This clonotype has more than one count but fewer than ten. As DNA, the CDR3 is TGTGCCAGCAGTTTATGGGGGACCGACACCGGGGAGCTGTTTTTT. This gives the protein CASSLWGTDTGELFF. The V call is TRBV28, the J call TRBJ2-2, with D possibly called TRBD1 or TRBD2 (5 bases each). The CDR3 covers 15 residues. Looked up from germline, CDR1 is MDHEN and CDR2 is SYDVKM. Deletions cut 0 bases from V and 3 bases from J, with 8 bases between.

There are a few counts of this clonotype. V and J are TRBV9 and TRBJ1-1, with TRBD1 identical over 9 bases. Germline loops: CDR1 SGDLS, CDR2 YYNGEE. This CDR3 is 17 amino acids long. V lost 0 bases, J lost 4 bases, and 10 bases stayed unmatched. CDR3 amino acids: CASSVGWTGAGLTEAFF. In DNA, the CDR3 is TGTGCCAGCAGCGTAGGATGGACAGGGGCCGGTCTCACTGAAGCTTTCTTT.

The rearrangement joins TRBV9 to TRBJ2-1, with 7 bases fitting TRBD1. From germline, CDR1 is SGDLS and CDR2 YYNGEE. V lost 3 bases, J lost 0 bases, and 9 bases stayed unmatched. The CDR3 extends over 17 amino acids. CDR3 sequence (DNA): TGTGCCAGCAGCGGCTACAGGGGCCCAAGCTCCTACAATGAGCAGTTCTTC. This encodes CASSGYRGPSSYNEQFF.

Note on this clonotype: A much more abundant neighbour one base away suggests this may be a read error. The chain combines TRBV10-3 with TRBJ2-1; no reliable D call. CDR1 and CDR2 (germline): ENHRY, SYGVKD. This CDR3 comprises 12 residues. As DNA, the CDR3 is TGTGTCATCATGGCAGACAAAAATGAGCAGTTCTTC. This translates into CVIMADKNEQFF.

V and J are TRBV11-2 and TRBJ2-5; 14 nucleotides match TRBD2. Losses at the gene ends were 5 bases for V and 0 bases for J; bases not matched to a gene: 2. Germline V gene sequence: CDR1 SGHAT, CDR2 FQNNGV. CDR3 length: 16 amino acids. CDR3 DNA sequence: TGTGCCAGCAGCAGGACTAGCGGGGGGTACCAAGAGACCCAGTACTTC. Protein sequence: CASSRTSGGYQETQYF.

This chain connects TRBV7-6 to TRBJ2-7; the match to TRBD1 covers 7 bases. Trimming removed 6 bases from V and 12 bases from J; junction bases left unmatched: 14. This CDR3 comprises 13 residues. In germline, CDR1 is SGHVS, CDR2 FNYEAQ. The CDR3 coding sequence is TGTGCCAGCAGTACCGACAGGGACCGAGTTCTGTACTTC. This sequence encodes CASSTDRDRVLYF.

At least ten counts were recorded for this clonotype. The CDR3 coding sequence is TGCGCCAGCGACAGGGGCGAGAACACCGGGGAGCTGTTTTTT. Its translation is CASDRGENTGELFF. The chain employs TRBV5-1 and TRBJ2-2; 8 bases map to TRBD1. This CDR3 has 14 residues. V gave up 7 bases and J gave up 1 base; unmatched junction bases: 3. The germline V gene encodes CDR1 SGHRS and CDR2 YFSETQ. The full variable domain, in which reference TRBV5-1 and TRBJ2-2 provide the parts outside the CDR3, is KAGVTQTPRYLIKTRGQQVTLSCSPISGHRSVSWYQQTPGQGLQFLFEYFSETQRNKGNFPGRFSGRQFSNSRSEMNVSTLELGDSALYLCASDRGENTGELFFGEGSRLTVL.

In the case of this clonotype: Possible read error: a much larger clone is one base away. The chain couples TRBV12-3 or TRBV12-4 to TRBJ1-2, with D maybe TRBD1 (5 bases). The CDR3 covers 15 residues. CDR3 loop: CVSIPLQAPNYGYTF. As DNA, the CDR3 is TGTGTCAGCATTCCCTTACAGGCACCTAACTATGGCTACACCTTC.

The chain uses TRBV28 and TRBJ1-2; possible D gene TRBD1, 5 bases. Germline values: CDR1 MDHEN, CDR2 SYDVKM. V was cut by 2 bases and J by 3 bases, with 10 bases left in between. The CDR3 has 14 residues. Written as DNA, the CDR3 is TGTGCCAGCAGTTTACGAGGGGCGCACTATGGCTACACCTTC. Its translation is CASSLRGAHYGYTF.

This clonotype was observed a handful of times. The chain recombines TRBV18 with TRBJ2-7; TRBD1 aligns across 9 bases. The CDR3 totals 15 residues. Looked up from germline, CDR1 is KGHSH and CDR2 is LQKENI. Trimming cost V 2 bases and J 3 bases; bases outside gene matches: 5. The CDR3 DNA reads as TGTGCCAGCTCACCAGTGACAGGGGGGTACTACGAGCAGTACTTC. Amino acid sequence: CASSPVTGGYYEQYF.

This clonotype was found a few times. The chain employs TRBV29-1 and TRBJ2-1; 10 nucleotides align to TRBD1. The length of the CDR3 is 15 residues. Trimming at V came to 2 bases and at J to 4 bases, leaving 5 bases not matched to a gene. Germline values: CDR1 SQVTM, CDR2 ANQGSEA. The CDR3 loop is CSVEKGQGEYNEQFF. The CDR3 coding sequence is TGCAGCGTTGAAAAAGGACAGGGGGAGTACAATGAGCAGTTCTTC.

This chain links TRBV5-4 with TRBJ2-2, with TRBD2 matching over 13 bases. V gave up 0 bases and J gave up 2 bases; unmatched junction bases: 4. The germline V gene has CDR1 SGHNT and CDR2 YYREEE (reference sequence). There are 18 residues in the CDR3. The CDR3 DNA follows: TGTGCCAGCAGCTTGGGGACTAGCGGGAGTGGTAACACCGGGGAGCTGTTTTTT. This gives the protein CASSLGTSGSGNTGELFF.